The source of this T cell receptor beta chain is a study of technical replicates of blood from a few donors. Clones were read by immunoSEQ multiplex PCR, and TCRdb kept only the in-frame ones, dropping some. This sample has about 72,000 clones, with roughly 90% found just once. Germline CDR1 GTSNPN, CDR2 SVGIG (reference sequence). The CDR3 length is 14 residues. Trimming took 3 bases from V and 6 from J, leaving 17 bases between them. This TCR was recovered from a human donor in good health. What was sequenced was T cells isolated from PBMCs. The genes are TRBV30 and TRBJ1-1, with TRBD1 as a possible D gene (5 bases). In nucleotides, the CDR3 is TGTGCCTGGAGGACAGCTTTACAGGCCGCTGAAGCTTTCTTT. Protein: CAWRTALQAAEAFF.